A single sample gave rise to the 28 T cell receptor beta chains below, sequenced in a study of cytomegalovirus exposure and HLA in healthy donors. The primer mix had 60 Vbeta and 13 Jbeta primers. Clones were read by immunoSEQ multiplex PCR, and TCRdb kept only the in-frame ones, dropping some. Of 140,000 to 150,000 clones listed, 75% to 90% are singletons. The sample was PBMCs. These receptors were obtained from a man aged 35-49 years in good health and CMV-seronegative.

This chain joins TRBV2 and TRBJ1-4, with unresolved D. CDR1 and CDR2 (germline): SNHLY, FYNNEI. Trimming shortened V by 2 bases and J by 2 bases, and 9 bases separated the two germline ends. This CDR3 has 15 residues. DNA for the CDR3: TGTGCCAGCAGTGAACGACAAATTACTAATGAAAAACTGTTTTTT. It codes for CASSERQITNEKLFF.

This clone turned up a few times. The rearrangement joins TRBV6-5 to TRBJ2-5; tentative D call: TRBD1 (5 bases). Germline-derived CDR1 and CDR2 are MNHEY and SVGAGI. This CDR3 has 12 residues. The ends were cut back, 5 bases at V and 14 bases at J, with 18 bases in the middle. The CDR3 nucleotides read TGTGCCAGCAGTCAGGGATCTGGTATAAAATACTTC. Its translation: CASSQGSGIKYF.

This rearrangement joins TRBV5-6 to TRBJ2-7; possibly TRBD1 for D (5 bases). CDR1 SGHDT and CDR2 YYEEEE come from the germline V gene. Trimming took 2 bases from V and 3 from J, leaving 6 bases between them. This CDR3 spans 12 amino acids. CDR3 in DNA: TGTGCCAGCAGCTTTCAGGGCTACGAGCAGTACTTC. Protein sequence: CASSFQGYEQYF.

J is TRBJ2-7 and V is TRBV19; 11 positions agree with TRBD1. This CDR3 region has 13 residues. Unmatched junction bases numbered 1, after V lost 6 bases and J lost 3 bases. In germline, CDR1 is LNHDA, CDR2 SQIVND (reference sequence). This CDR3 is CASRGQGGYEQYF. As DNA, the CDR3 is TGTGCCAGTAGGGGACAGGGGGGCTACGAGCAGTACTTC.

The rearrangement links TRBV15 to TRBJ2-3, with D possibly matching TRBD1 (6 bases). The V end lost 4 bases, the J end lost 5 bases, and 10 bases lay between the germline ends. Germline CDR1 is LNHNV and CDR2 is YYDKDF (reference sequence). The CDR3 extends over 13 amino acids. The CDR3 nucleotides read TGTGCCACCAGCAAACAGGGAGAAGATACGCAGTATTTT. It encodes CATSKQGEDTQYF.

The J gene is TRBJ1-5, the V gene TRBV7-2; D call uncertain. Germline V gives CDR1 SGHTA, CDR2 FQGNSA. The CDR3 contains 15 residues. V lost 1 base, J lost 3 bases, and 10 bases lay in between. This chain's CDR3 is CASSLGHGNNQPQHF. In DNA form, the CDR3 reads TGTGCCAGCAGCTTAGGACATGGAAACAATCAGCCCCAGCATTTT.

The V and J genes are TRBV14 and TRBJ1-2, with 10 positions matching TRBD1. Germline trimming cut 4 bases from V and 7 bases from J; bases unmatched to any gene: 9. The CDR3 has 15 residues. CDR1 SGHDN and CDR2 FVKESK come from the germline V gene. The DNA for the CDR3 is TGTGCCAGCAGCCGCTCCTCCGGGACAGGGGCTGGCTACACCTTC. Its translation is CASSRSSGTGAGYTF.

This clone was found once. The chain couples TRBV5-6 to TRBJ1-2, with TRBD1 identical over 11 bases. Germline V gene data show CDR1 as SGHDT and CDR2 as YYEEEE. V was clipped by 1 base and J by 7 bases; unmatched bases: 9. The CDR3 has 16 residues. The CDR3 region is CASSLYAGQGAFGYTF. In nucleotides, the CDR3 is TGTGCCAGCAGCTTGTATGCCGGACAGGGGGCGTTTGGCTACACCTTC.

This sequence joins TRBV7-9 and TRBJ1-1, with D hard to call. This CDR3 region has 13 residues. V shed 5 bases and J shed 5 bases, with 12 bases lying between them. Per the germline V gene, CDR1 is SEHNR and CDR2 is FQNEAQ (reference sequence). Here the CDR3 reads CASSPGRETEAFF. The CDR3 DNA is TGTGCCAGCAGCCCCGGAAGGGAGACTGAAGCTTTCTTT.

The genes are TRBV7-8 and TRBJ1-1; tentatively, D is TRBD1 (6 bases). Germline CDR1 SGHVS, CDR2 FQNEAQ. The V end lost 3 bases, the J end lost 4 bases, and 12 bases lay between the germline ends. This CDR3 comprises 14 residues. The CDR3 reads CASSFSKGGTEAFF. CDR3 nucleotides: TGTGCCAGCAGCTTCAGTAAAGGGGGCACTGAAGCTTTCTTT. Combining the CDR3 with reference TRBV7-8 and TRBJ1-1 gives the whole variable domain GAGVSQSPRYKVAKRGQDVALRCDPISGHVSLFWYQQALGQGPEFLTYFQNEAQLDKSGLPSDRFFAERPEGSVSTLKIQRTQQEDSAVYLCASSFSKGGTEAFFGQGTRLTVV.

The chain combines TRBV5-1 with TRBJ2-3; D possibly corresponds to TRBD2 (5 bases). The V and J ends lost 0 bases and 1 base respectively, with 9 bases between them. The CDR3 spans 15 residues. Germline V CDR1 and CDR2: SGHRS, YFSETQ. The DNA of the CDR3 is TGCGCCAGCAGCTTGGGGACTCCTCGCACAGATACGCAGTATTTT. Translation gives CASSLGTPRTDTQYF.

This chain connects TRBV19 to TRBJ2-7; 7 bases match TRBD1. This CDR3 is 16 amino acids long. The V gene end was trimmed by 5 bases and the J gene end by 2 bases; junction bases not matched to a gene: 12. Germline V CDR1 and CDR2: LNHDA, SQIVND (reference sequence). The chain's CDR3 is CASSDIRQGSAYEQYF. DNA for the CDR3: TGTGCCAGTAGTGACATAAGACAGGGTTCTGCCTACGAGCAGTACTTC.

V usage is TRBV2 and J usage is TRBJ1-1; D possibly corresponds to TRBD1 (5 bases). Germline V gene sequence: CDR1 SNHLY, CDR2 FYNNEI. Trimming shortened V by 7 bases and J by 0 bases, and 15 bases separated the two germline ends. The CDR3 covers 15 residues. The DNA for the CDR3 is TGTGCCAGCAACTACGACAGCCCGATGAACACTGAAGCTTTCTTT. Its protein is CASNYDSPMNTEAFF.

CDR3 DNA: TGTGCCAGCAGTGAGGGGACAGTTCCCTATGGCTACACCTTC. Amino acid sequence: CASSEGTVPYGYTF. V usage is TRBV2 and J usage is TRBJ1-2, with 7 bases matching TRBD1. The CDR3 has 14 amino acids. The V gene's germline CDR1 is SNHLY and CDR2 FYNNEI. Trimming removed 3 bases from V and 4 bases from J; junction bases left unmatched: 5. Using reference TRBV2 and TRBJ1-2 for the parts outside the CDR3, the full variable domain is EPEVTQTPSHQVTQMGQEVILRCVPISNHLYFYWYRQILGQKVEFLVSFYNNEISEKSEIFDDQFSVERPDGSNFTLKIRSTKLEDSAMYFCASSEGTVPYGYTFGSGTRLTVV.

This clone was seen a few times. V is TRBV29-1 and J is TRBJ2-6; D may be TRBD2 (6 bases). V dropped 2 bases and J dropped 5 bases, with 13 bases sitting between them. The CDR3 sequence is 15 residues long. Germline V gives CDR1 SQVTM, CDR2 ANQGSEA. This chain's CDR3 is CSVESLGGRANVLTF. CDR3 bases: TGCAGCGTTGAATCCTTGGGGGGTAGGGCCAACGTCCTGACTTTC.

The chain employs TRBV7-9 and TRBJ2-3, with unresolved D. This CDR3 comprises 15 residues. The V end was cut by 0 bases, the J end by 4 bases, with 11 bases between. Germline V gene data show CDR1 as SEHNR and CDR2 as FQNEAQ (reference sequence). The CDR3 DNA sequence: TGTGCCAGCAGCTTAGCCCTCGACAATTCAGATACGCAGTATTTT. Translation: CASSLALDNSDTQYF.

This clone was detected a few times. The rearrangement uses TRBV4-3 and TRBJ1-1; TRBD1 matches 7 bases. With V trimmed by 0 bases and J by 0 bases, 1 base remained unmatched. This CDR3 spans 15 amino acids. Germline CDR1 is LGHNA and CDR2 is YSLEER. CDR3 region: CASSQEGQMNTEAFF. In DNA form, the CDR3 reads TGCGCCAGCAGCCAAGAGGGACAGATGAACACTGAAGCTTTCTTT.

On this clone itself: This same CDR3 is encoded by further DNA sequences in the sample. The chain uses TRBV7-2 and TRBJ1-6; TRBD1 aligns across 12 bases. The junction had 12 bases not matched to a gene; V was cut back by 5 bases and J by 13 bases. The germline V gene has CDR1 SGHTA and CDR2 FQGNSA. This CDR3 is built from 16 residues. CDR3 nucleotides: TGTGCCAGCAGCACCGGGACAGGGGGCTTGGGTTCCCCCCTCCACTTT. Translated: CASSTGTGGLGSPLHF.

The chain combines TRBV6-1 with TRBJ1-2; D not resolved. From germline, CDR1 is MNHNS and CDR2 SASEGT. Between the trimmed V and J ends, which lost 4 bases and 4 bases, there was a span of 10 bases. The CDR3 has 13 residues. The DNA of the CDR3 is TGTGCCAGCAGTGCAGGAAATCCCTATGGCTACACCTTC. This translates into CASSAGNPYGYTF.

This clone was observed a handful of times. The rearrangement links TRBV10-1 to TRBJ2-7; D is perhaps TRBD1 (6 bases). V was shortened by 4 bases and J by 3 bases, with 10 bases between the two germline ends. The germline gives CDR1 WNHNN, CDR2 SYGVQD (reference sequence). This CDR3 contains 13 residues. DNA for the CDR3: TGCGCCAGCAGTGGACAGGCTGGCTACGAGCAGTACTTC. It translates to CASSGQAGYEQYF.

The V and J genes are TRBV27 and TRBJ1-5; TRBD1 matches at 8 bases. The CDR3 runs 14 residues. V dropped 4 bases and J dropped 15; count of bases not matched to a gene: 14. Looked up from germline, CDR1 is MNHEY and CDR2 is SMNVEV (reference sequence). The CDR3 protein is CASSSSGGSRFWHF. DNA for the CDR3: TGTGCCAGCAGTTCCTCAGGGGGCTCTCGCTTCTGGCATTTT.

A single count supports this clone. This chain uses TRBV30 with TRBJ1-1; weak D call: TRBD1 (6 bases). The ends were cut back, 5 bases at V and 1 base at J, with 20 bases in the middle. The germline V gene encodes CDR1 GTSNPN and CDR2 SVGIG (reference sequence). CDR3 size: 16 residues. CDR3: CAWYRGPGQENTEAFF. The CDR3 DNA sequence: TGTGCCTGGTACAGAGGACCGGGACAAGAGAACACTGAAGCTTTCTTT.

This chain joins TRBV7-9 and TRBJ2-1, with TRBD1 matching over 7 bases. The germline gives CDR1 SEHNR, CDR2 FQNEAQ (reference sequence). V lost 5 bases, J lost 1 base, and 14 bases stayed unmatched. The length of the CDR3 is 18 residues. CDR3 amino acids: CASSIGMGQPRSYNEQFF. CDR3 nucleotide sequence: TGTGCCAGCAGCATAGGGATGGGACAGCCTAGATCCTACAATGAGCAGTTCTTC.

This chain connects TRBV7-8 to TRBJ2-3; D gene unclear. The germline gives CDR1 SGHVS, CDR2 FQNEAQ. Trimming removed 0 bases at V and 0 bases at J, with 16 bases between. The length of the CDR3 is 18 residues. CDR3 loop: CASSLAVFAEASTDTQYF. The CDR3 DNA sequence: TGTGCCAGCAGCTTAGCAGTATTCGCCGAAGCTAGCACAGATACGCAGTATTTT.

This chain joins TRBV7-9 and TRBJ1-1; D is possibly TRBD1 (5 bases). The CDR3 has 15 amino acids. CDR1 and CDR2 (germline): SEHNR, FQNEAQ (reference sequence). V was shortened by 5 bases and J by 6 bases, with 19 bases between the two germline ends. CDR3 nucleotides: TGTGCCAGCAGCCCTCCACGTGGGCCGGGGGCTGAAGCTTTCTTT. This codes for CASSPPRGPGAEAFF.

V gene TRBV6-1 combines with J gene TRBJ2-5, with 12 positions matching TRBD2. The closer fit of TRBJ2-7 to the DNA end suggests the J call may be wrong. CDR1 is MNHNS and CDR2 is SASEGT in the germline V gene. The CDR3 is 15 residues long. CDR3 sequence reads: CASSDGTSGSYEQYF. CDR3 bases: TGTGCCAGCAGTGACGGGACTAGCGGGTCTTACGAGCAGTACTTC.

J is TRBJ2-5 and V is TRBV7-6; 9 bases match TRBD1. Judging by the DNA end, TRBJ2-7 fits better; the J call may be wrong. Germline V gives CDR1 SGHVS, CDR2 FNYEAQ. The CDR3 extends over 15 amino acids. CDR3 bases: TGTGCCAGCAGCTTAAACCGACAGGGGGGTGGCGAGCAGTACTTC. As protein: CASSLNRQGGGEQYF.

The chain employs TRBV2 and TRBJ1-5; TRBD1 matches 8 bases. V shed 6 bases, J shed 4 bases, and the junction held 11 bases outside the gene matches. CDR3 length equals 16 residues. Germline V gene data show CDR1 as SNHLY and CDR2 as FYNNEI. CDR3 region: CASSTGTGQRNQPQHF. The DNA of the CDR3 is TGTGCCAGCAGCACCGGGACAGGACAACGGAATCAGCCCCAGCATTTT. Together with reference TRBV2 and TRBJ1-5, the CDR3 gives the full variable domain: EPEVTQTPSHQVTQMGQEVILRCVPISNHLYFYWYRQILGQKVEFLVSFYNNEISEKSEIFDDQFSVERPDGSNFTLKIRSTKLEDSAMYFCASSTGTGQRNQPQHFGDGTRLSIL.